Below, one T cell receptor beta chain is given with its context. Splitting the CD4+ cells yielded a CD45RA+ naive subset and a CD45RA-negative memory subset. This entry belongs to a study of shared clonotypes between healthy human individuals. Some clones are missing from TCRdb's copy, which holds only in-frame ones; the method was immunoSEQ multiplex PCR. The sample yields just over 2,000,000 clones, roughly 95% seen once. Germline CDR1 SGHRS, CDR2 YFSETQ. Trimming at V came to 4 bases and at J to 4 bases, leaving 9 bases not matched to a gene. The CDR3 is 16 amino acids. The J gene is TRBJ2-7, the V gene TRBV5-1; 12 bases are shared with TRBD1. The specimen sequenced was naive CD4+ T cells sorted from blood. Subset given: CD45RA+ positively selected. This TCR was sampled from a man younger than 35 in good health. The CDR3 loop is CASSIGTGGIIYEQYF. As DNA, the CDR3 is TGCGCCAGCAGCATAGGGACAGGGGGCATAATTTACGAGCAGTACTTC.